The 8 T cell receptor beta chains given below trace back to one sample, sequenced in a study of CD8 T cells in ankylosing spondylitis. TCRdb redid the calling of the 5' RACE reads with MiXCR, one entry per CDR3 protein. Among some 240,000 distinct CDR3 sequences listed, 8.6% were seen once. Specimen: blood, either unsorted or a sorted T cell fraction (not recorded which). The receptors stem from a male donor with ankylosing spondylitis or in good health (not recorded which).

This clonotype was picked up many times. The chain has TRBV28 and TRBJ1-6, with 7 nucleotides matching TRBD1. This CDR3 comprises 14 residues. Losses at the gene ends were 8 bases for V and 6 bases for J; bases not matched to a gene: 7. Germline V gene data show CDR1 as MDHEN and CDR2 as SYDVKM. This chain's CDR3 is CASHRAGGNSPLHF. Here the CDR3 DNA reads TGTGCCAGCCATCGGGCAGGGGGTAATTCACCCCTCCACTTT.

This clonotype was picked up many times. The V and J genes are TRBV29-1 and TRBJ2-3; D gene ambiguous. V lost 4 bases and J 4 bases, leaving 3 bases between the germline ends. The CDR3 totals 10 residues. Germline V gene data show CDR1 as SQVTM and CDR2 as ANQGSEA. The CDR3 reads CSVGPDTQYF. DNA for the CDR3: TGCAGCGTTGGGCCAGATACGCAGTATTTT.

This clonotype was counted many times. For the CDR3, the DNA is TGTGCCAGCAGTGAGCGGGAGGTAGGGTACAATGAGCAGTTCTTC. This codes for CASSEREVGYNEQFF. The V and J genes are TRBV6-4 and TRBJ2-1; 8 nucleotides match TRBD2. The V gene's germline CDR1 is MRHNA and CDR2 SNTAGT. This CDR3 comprises 15 residues. With 3 bases clipped from V and 4 bases from J, the junction kept 5 bases outside the gene matches.

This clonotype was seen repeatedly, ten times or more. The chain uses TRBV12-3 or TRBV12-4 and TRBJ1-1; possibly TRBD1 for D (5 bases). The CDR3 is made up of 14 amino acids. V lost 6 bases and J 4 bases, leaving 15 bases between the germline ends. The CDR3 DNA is TGTGCCAGCAGCCCGTCCGGGGGTGGCACTGAAGCTTTCTTT. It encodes CASSPSGGGTEAFF.

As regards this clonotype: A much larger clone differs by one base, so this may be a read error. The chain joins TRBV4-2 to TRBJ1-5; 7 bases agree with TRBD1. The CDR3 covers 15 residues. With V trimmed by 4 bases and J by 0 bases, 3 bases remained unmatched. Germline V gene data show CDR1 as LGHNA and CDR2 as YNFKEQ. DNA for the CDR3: TGTGCCAGCAGCCCTGGACAGGCTAGCAATCAGCCCCAGCATTTT. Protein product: CASSPGQASNQPQHF.

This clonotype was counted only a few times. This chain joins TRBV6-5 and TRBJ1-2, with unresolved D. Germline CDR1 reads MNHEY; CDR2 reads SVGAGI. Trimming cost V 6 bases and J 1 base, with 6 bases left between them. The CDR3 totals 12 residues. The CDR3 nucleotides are TGTGCCAGCAGGACCGATAACTATGGCTACACCTTC. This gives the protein CASRTDNYGYTF.

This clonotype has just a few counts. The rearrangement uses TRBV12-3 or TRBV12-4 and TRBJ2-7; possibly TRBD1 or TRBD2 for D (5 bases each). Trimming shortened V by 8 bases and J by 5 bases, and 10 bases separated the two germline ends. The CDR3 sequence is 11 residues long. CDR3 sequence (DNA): TGTGCCAGCGGGGGTCTCGACGAGCAGTACTTC. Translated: CASGGLDEQYF.

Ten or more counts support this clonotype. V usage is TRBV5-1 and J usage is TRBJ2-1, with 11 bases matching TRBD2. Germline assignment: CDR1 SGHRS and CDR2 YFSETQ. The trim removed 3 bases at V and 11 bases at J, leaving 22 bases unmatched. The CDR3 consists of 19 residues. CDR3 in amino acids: CASSWTGPPTNSGRDQQFF. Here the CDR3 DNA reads TGCGCCAGCAGCTGGACAGGGCCCCCCACAAATAGCGGGAGGGATCAGCAGTTCTTC.